This T cell receptor (beta chain) was recorded in a study of neoadjuvant anti-PD-1 for oral cavity cancer. V lost 3 bases and J lost 0, with 9 bases in between. The CDR3 has 15 amino acids. Germline CDR1 SGHRS, CDR2 YFSETQ. Repertoires were generated with immunoSEQ multiplex PCR, while TCRdb's copy carries only in-frame clones and drops some. The sample yields tens of thousands of clones, around 83% seen once. This receptor was taken from a person between 40 and 79 years old with oral cavity squamous cell carcinoma. The rearrangement links TRBV5-1 to TRBJ1-4, with D hard to call. The sequencing here drew on PBMCs, taken before nivolumab (anti-PD-1) treatment. The CDR3 sequence is CASSYDITTNEKLFF. DNA for the CDR3: TGCGCCAGCAGCTATGACATCACAACTAATGAAAAACTGTTTTTT.